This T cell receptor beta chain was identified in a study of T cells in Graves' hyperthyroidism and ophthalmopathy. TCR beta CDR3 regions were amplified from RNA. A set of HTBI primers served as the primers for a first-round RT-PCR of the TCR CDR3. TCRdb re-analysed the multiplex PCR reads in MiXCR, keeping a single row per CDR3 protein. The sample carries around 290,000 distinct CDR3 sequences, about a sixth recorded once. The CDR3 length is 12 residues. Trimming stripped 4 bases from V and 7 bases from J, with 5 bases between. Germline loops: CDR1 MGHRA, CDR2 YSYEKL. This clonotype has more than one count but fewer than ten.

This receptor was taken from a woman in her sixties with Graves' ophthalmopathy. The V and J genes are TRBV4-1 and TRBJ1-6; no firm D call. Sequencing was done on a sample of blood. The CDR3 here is CASSRQNSPLHF. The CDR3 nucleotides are TGCGCCAGCAGCCGTCAGAATTCACCCCTCCACTTT.